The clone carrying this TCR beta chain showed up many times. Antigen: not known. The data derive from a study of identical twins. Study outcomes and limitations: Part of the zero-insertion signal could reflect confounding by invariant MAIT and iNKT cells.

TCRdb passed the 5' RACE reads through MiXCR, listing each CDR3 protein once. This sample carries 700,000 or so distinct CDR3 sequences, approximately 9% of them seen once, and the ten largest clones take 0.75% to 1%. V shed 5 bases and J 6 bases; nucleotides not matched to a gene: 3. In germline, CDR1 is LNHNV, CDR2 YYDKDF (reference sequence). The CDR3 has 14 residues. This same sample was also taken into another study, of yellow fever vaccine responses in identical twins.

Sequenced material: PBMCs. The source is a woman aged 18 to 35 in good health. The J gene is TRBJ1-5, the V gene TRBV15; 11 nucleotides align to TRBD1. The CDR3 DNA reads TGTGCCACCAGCCCTGGGACAGGGGGTCAGCCCCAGCATTTT. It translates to CATSPGTGGQPQHF.